This T cell receptor (beta chain) was captured in a study of cytomegalovirus exposure and HLA in healthy donors. Across the whole study: Earlier, 150 million to 200 million T cells were analyzed, and fewer than 120 million unique TCR beta sequences were found among them.

CDR1 and CDR2 from the germline V gene are MNHEY and SVGAGI. CDR3 length equals 15 residues. Trimming shortened V by 5 bases and J by 0 bases, and 8 bases separated the two germline ends. Study results and caveats: In all likelihood, a cluster of highly shared sequence variants was a sequencing artifact. Follow-up analysis later connected one missense variant in DCLRE1C with trimming of TCR beta V- and J-genes. Presence/absence comparisons presumed near-even sequencing depth among donors.

Amplification used 60 Vbeta primers and 13 Jbeta primers. The table came from immunoSEQ multiplex PCR; TCRdb's copy has only in-frame clones and leaves some out. This table has about 92,000 clones, more than 65% appearing once. A note on this clone: What it recognizes is unknown.

The chain is built from TRBV6-5 and TRBJ1-6; D gene uncertain. The clonotype originates from a woman younger than 30 in good health and CMV-seropositive. Material for sequencing was PBMCs. The CDR3 region is CASSPRSSYNSPLHF. DNA for the CDR3: TGTGCCAGCAGTCCCCGGAGCTCCTATAATTCACCCCTCCACTTT.